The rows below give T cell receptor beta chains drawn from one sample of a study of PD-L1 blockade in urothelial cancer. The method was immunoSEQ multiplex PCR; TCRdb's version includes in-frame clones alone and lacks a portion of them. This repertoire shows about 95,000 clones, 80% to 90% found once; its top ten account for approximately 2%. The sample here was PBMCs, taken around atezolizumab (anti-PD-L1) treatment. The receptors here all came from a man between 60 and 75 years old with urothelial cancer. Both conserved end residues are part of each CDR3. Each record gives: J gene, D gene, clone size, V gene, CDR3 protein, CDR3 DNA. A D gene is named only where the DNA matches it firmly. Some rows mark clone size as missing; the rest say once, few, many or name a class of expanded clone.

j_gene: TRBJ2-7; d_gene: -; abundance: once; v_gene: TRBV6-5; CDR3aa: CASSSPSDSYEQYF; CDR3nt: TGTGCCAGCAGTTCGCCCTCGGACAGCTACGAGCAGTACTTC
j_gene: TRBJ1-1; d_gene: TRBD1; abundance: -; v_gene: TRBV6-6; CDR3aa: CASSYSAGGNTEAFF; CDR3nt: TGTGCCAGCAGTTACTCGGCAGGGGGGAACACTGAAGCTTTCTTT
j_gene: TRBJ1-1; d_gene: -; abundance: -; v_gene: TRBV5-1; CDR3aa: CASSLSGAETEAFF; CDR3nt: TGCGCCAGCAGCTTATCGGGTGCAGAAACTGAAGCTTTCTTT
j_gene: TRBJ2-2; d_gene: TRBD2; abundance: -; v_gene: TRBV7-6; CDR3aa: CASSQGLAGGLSGELFF; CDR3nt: TGTGCCAGCAGCCAGGGACTAGCGGGAGGGCTGTCCGGGGAGCTGTTTTTT
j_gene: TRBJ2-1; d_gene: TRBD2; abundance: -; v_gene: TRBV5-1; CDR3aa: CASSQRGTSGMSSYNEQFF; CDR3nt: TGCGCCAGCAGCCAGCGAGGGACTAGCGGGATGAGCTCCTACAATGAGCAGTTCTTC
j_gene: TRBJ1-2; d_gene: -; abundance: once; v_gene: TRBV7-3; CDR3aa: CASSSSYGEDGYTF; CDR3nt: TGTGCCAGCAGCTCCTCGTATGGGGAGGATGGCTACACCTTC
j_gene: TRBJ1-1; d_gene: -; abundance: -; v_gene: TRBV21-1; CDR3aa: CASSKGAGGWKTEAFF; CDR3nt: TGTGCCAGCAGCAAAGGTGCAGGGGGCTGGAAAACTGAAGCTTTCTTT
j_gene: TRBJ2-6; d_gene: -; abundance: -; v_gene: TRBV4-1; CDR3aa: CASSQDYNGGRVGGANVLTF; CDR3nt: TGCGCCAGCAGCCAAGATTACAACGGCGGCAGGGTCGGTGGGGCCAACGTCCTGACTTTC
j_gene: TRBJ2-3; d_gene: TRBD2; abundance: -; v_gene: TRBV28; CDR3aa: CASSLVREGTDTQYF; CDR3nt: TGTGCCAGCAGTTTAGTCCGGGAGGGCACAGATACGCAGTATTTT
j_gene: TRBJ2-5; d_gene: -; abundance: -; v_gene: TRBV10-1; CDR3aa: CAILADCQETQYF; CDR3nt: TGCGCCATCCTTGCGGACTGCCAAGAGACCCAGTACTTC
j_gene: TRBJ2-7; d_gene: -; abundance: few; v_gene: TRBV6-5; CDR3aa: CASSYSTSLSYEQYF; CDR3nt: TGTGCCAGCAGTTACTCTACGAGCCTCTCCTACGAGCAGTACTTC
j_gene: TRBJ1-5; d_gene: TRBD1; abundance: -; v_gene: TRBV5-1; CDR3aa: CASSSRQGSASNQPQHF; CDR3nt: TGCGCCAGCAGCTCGCGACAGGGGTCGGCTAGCAATCAGCCCCAGCATTTT
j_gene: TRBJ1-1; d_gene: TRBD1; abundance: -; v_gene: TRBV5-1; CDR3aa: CASSTLQGLNTEAFF; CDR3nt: TGCGCCAGCAGCACTCTACAGGGGTTGAACACTGAAGCTTTCTTT
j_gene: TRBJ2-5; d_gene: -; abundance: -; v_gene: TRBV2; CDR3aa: CASLEGQTQYF; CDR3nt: TGTGCCAGCTTAGAGGGCCAGACCCAGTACTTC
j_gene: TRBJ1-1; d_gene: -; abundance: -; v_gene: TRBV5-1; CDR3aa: CASSGAGGPLYPFF; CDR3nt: TGCGCCAGCAGCGGGGCAGGAGGGCCGTTATATCCTTTCTTT
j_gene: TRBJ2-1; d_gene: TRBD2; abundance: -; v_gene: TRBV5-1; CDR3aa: CASSLGNSGVNEQFF; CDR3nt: TGCGCCAGCAGCTTGGGTAATAGCGGGGTAAATGAGCAGTTCTTC
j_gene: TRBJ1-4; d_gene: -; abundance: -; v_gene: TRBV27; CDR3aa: CASSLTGYANEKLFF; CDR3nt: TGTGCCAGCAGCCTCACAGGTTACGCTAATGAAAAACTGTTTTTT
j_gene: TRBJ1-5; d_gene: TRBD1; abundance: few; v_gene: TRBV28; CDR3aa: CASSLGQGRNQPQHF; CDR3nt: TGTGCCAGCAGTTTAGGACAGGGGCGGAATCAGCCCCAGCATTTT
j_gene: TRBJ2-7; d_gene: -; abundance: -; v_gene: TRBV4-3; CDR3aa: CASSQDWRDRDYEQYF; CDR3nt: TGCGCCAGCAGCCAAGATTGGAGGGATAGGGACTACGAGCAGTACTTC
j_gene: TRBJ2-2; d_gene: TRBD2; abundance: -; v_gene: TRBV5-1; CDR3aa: CASSLGLTLGGRASGELFF; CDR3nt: TGCGCCAGCAGCTTGGGCCTGACCTTAGGCGGGAGGGCATCCGGGGAGCTGTTTTTT
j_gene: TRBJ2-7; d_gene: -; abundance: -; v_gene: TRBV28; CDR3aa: CASRHPGFDEQYF; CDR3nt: TGTGCCAGCAGACATCCGGGATTCGACGAGCAGTACTTC
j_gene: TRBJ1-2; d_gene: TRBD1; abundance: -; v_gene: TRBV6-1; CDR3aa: CASSRGQGVAGYTF; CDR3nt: TGTGCCAGCAGTAGGGGACAGGGGGTCGCTGGCTACACCTTC
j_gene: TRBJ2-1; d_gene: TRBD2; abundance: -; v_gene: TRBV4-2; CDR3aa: CASSKGLAGEDEQFF; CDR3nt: TGTGCCAGCAGCAAGGGACTAGCGGGGGAGGATGAGCAGTTCTTC
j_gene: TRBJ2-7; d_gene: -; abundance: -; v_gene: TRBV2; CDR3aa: CASSAGESFEQYF; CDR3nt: TGTGCCAGCAGTGCCGGTGAGTCCTTCGAGCAGTACTTC
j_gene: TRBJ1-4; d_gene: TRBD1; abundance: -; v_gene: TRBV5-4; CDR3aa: CASSGQTGTGEEKLFF; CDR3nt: TGTGCCAGCAGCGGCCAGACCGGGACAGGGGAAGAAAAACTGTTTTTT
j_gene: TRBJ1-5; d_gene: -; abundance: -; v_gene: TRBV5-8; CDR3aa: CASSLSSNQPQHF; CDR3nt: TGTGCCAGCAGCTTGAGCAGCAATCAGCCCCAGCATTTT
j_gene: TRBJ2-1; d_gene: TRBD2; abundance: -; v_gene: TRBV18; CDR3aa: CASSRKIAGDSYNEQFF; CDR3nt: TGTGCCAGCTCACGAAAAATAGCGGGGGACTCCTACAATGAGCAGTTCTTC
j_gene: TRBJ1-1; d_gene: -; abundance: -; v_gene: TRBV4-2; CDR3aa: CASSQVGGQNTEAFF; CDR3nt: TGTGCCAGCAGCCAAGTAGGGGGTCAGAACACTGAAGCTTTCTTT
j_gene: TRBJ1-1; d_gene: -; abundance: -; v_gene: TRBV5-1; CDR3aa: CASSLSQPNTEAFF; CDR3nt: TGCGCCAGCAGCTTGAGCCAACCGAACACTGAAGCTTTCTTT
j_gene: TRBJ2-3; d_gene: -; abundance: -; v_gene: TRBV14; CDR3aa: CASSQWTESSTDTQYF; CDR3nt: TGTGCCAGCAGCCAGTGGACAGAATCTAGCACAGATACGCAGTATTTT
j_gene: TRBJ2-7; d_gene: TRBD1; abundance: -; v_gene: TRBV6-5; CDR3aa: CASSYGTGQLSYEQYF; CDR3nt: TGTGCCAGCAGTTATGGGACAGGGCAGCTTTCCTACGAGCAGTACTTC
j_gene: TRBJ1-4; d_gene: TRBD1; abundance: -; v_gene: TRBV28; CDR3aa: CASSYTGEEKLFF; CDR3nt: TGTGCCAGCAGTTATACAGGGGAGGAAAAACTGTTTTTT
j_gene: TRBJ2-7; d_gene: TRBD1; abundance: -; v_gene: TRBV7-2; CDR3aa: CASSLVGDGDRVYEQYF; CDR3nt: TGTGCCAGCAGCTTAGTCGGTGATGGGGACAGGGTCTACGAGCAGTACTTC
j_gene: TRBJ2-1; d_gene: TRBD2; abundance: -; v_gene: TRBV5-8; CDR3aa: CASTSRGGSYNEQFF; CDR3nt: TGTGCCAGCACCTCTCGCGGGGGGTCCTACAATGAGCAGTTCTTC